The entry that follows covers one T cell receptor beta chain sequence. As processed by the authors: Reference gene primer amplification in the assay estimated nucleated cell counts. Sequenced by immunoSEQ multiplex PCR; TCRdb stores in-frame clones only, minus some. V, J and clone size were drawn from that table, and D and trimming were deduced from the DNA. The table includes roughly 30,000 clones, approximately 90% detected once. This sample was included in a study of blood T cell repertoires in COVID-19. On the study more broadly: Sites across the United States, Italy and Spain contributed samples from acute and convalescent COVID-19. T cells, B-cell-depleted T cells, or PBMCs provided the cDNA or gDNA that served as material.

CDR3 size: 14 residues. Germline V gives CDR1 KGHSH, CDR2 LQKENI. The V end was cut by 3 bases, the J end by 5 bases, with 11 bases between. The TCR was taken from a man aged 55-75 years with acute or convalescent COVID-19. Sequencing was done on a sample of peripheral blood. This chain joins TRBV18 and TRBJ1-3; no firm D call. The CDR3 nucleotides read TGTGCCAGCTCACCTCAATCAGGAAGAAACACCATATATTTT. Its translation: CASSPQSGRNTIYF.